These 21 T cell receptor beta chains share one sample of origin, sequenced in a study of T cells in Graves' hyperthyroidism and ophthalmopathy. TCR beta CDR3 regions were amplified from RNA transcripts. The TCR CDR3 was amplified in a first-round RT-PCR using the HTBI primer set. TCRdb re-derived calls from the multiplex PCR reads in MiXCR, one entry per CDR3 protein. Among about 290,000 distinct CDR3 sequences, roughly 18% were seen once, and the ten largest hold roughly 39%. Specimen: blood. The receptors were gathered from a man in his fifties or sixties with Graves' ophthalmopathy.

This clonotype was counted only a few times. The genes are TRBV19 and TRBJ1-5; D uncertain. The CDR3 has 14 residues. Trimming removed 7 bases at V and 2 bases at J, with 12 bases between. The germline V gene has CDR1 LNHDA and CDR2 SQIVND (reference sequence). CDR3 coding DNA: TGTGCCAGTACCCCTACCGAGGGCAATCAGCCCCAGCATTTT. Translation gives CASTPTEGNQPQHF.

The sample holds a few counts of this clonotype. This chain joins TRBV6-5 and TRBJ2-1, with TRBD2 matching over 8 bases. CDR1 MNHEY and CDR2 SVGAGI come from the germline V gene. J was trimmed by 6 bases and V by 6 bases; bases with no gene match: 7. The CDR3 is made up of 14 amino acids. CDR3 nucleotide sequence: TGTGCCAGCAGATTAGCGGGAAGTCTCAATGAGCAGTTCTTC. Translation gives CASRLAGSLNEQFF.

This clonotype showed up just a few times. This chain connects TRBV12-3 or TRBV12-4 to TRBJ1-5, with TRBD1 identical over 9 bases. The CDR3 sequence is 16 residues long. The V and J ends lost 4 bases and 1 base, in that order; junction bases with no gene match: 5. CDR3 residues: CASSSDRGRSNQPQHF. DNA for the CDR3: TGTGCCAGCAGTTCGGACAGGGGAAGAAGCAATCAGCCCCAGCATTTT.

This clonotype has only a few counts. The gene calls are TRBV7-9 and TRBJ2-7, with D perhaps matching TRBD2 (6 bases). This CDR3 has 14 residues. In germline, CDR1 is SEHNR, CDR2 FQNEAQ (reference sequence). V was clipped by 5 bases and J by 7 bases, with 18 bases between them. This CDR3 reads CASSPATGVREQYF. The CDR3 coding sequence is TGTGCCAGCAGCCCCGCCACGGGGGTGCGGGAGCAGTACTTC.

This clonotype came up many times. The V call is TRBV4-2, the J call TRBJ2-7, with unresolved D. CDR3 length equals 14 residues. The ends were cut back, 1 base at V and 2 bases at J, with 9 bases in the middle. Germline loops: CDR1 LGHNA, CDR2 YNFKEQ. The CDR3 DNA reads TGTGCCAGCAGCCAAGGGACCTCTACCTACGAGCAGTACTTC. Its translation is CASSQGTSTYEQYF.

The V and J genes are TRBV7-9 and TRBJ2-4; 10 positions agree with TRBD2. This CDR3 region has 12 residues. Trimming took 4 bases from V and 10 from J; bases not matched to a gene: 1. Per the germline V gene, CDR1 is SEHNR and CDR2 is FQNEAQ (reference sequence). Here the CDR3 reads CASSSSGSIQYF. The CDR3 DNA reads TGTGCCAGCAGCTCTAGCGGGAGTATTCAGTACTTC.

This clonotype was seen at least ten times. One end of the junction is discordant with germline, which a read error may explain. The V and J genes are TRBV7-9 and TRBJ2-1, with 9 bases fitting TRBD2. This CDR3 spans 15 amino acids. CDR1 is SEHNR and CDR2 is FQNEAQ in the germline V gene (reference sequence). The CDR3 is CASSLAGSSYNEQFF. DNA for the CDR3: TGTGCCAGCAGCCTAGCGGGGAGCTCCTACAATGAGCAGTTCTTC.

This clonotype has a count of ten or more. The chain couples TRBV10-3 to TRBJ2-4; TRBD1 matches 8 bases. The CDR3 has 16 amino acids. CDR1 and CDR2 from the germline V gene are ENHRY and SYGVKD. Trimming at V came to 0 bases and at J to 1 base, leaving 2 bases not matched to a gene. As DNA, the CDR3 is TGTGCCATCAGTGAGTCGACAGGGGCCGCCAAAAACATTCAGTACTTC. Protein: CAISESTGAAKNIQYF.

This clonotype was detected a few times. V usage is TRBV6-1 and J usage is TRBJ2-7, with a tentative D call TRBD2 (6 bases). Trimming removed 6 bases from V and 5 bases from J, with 8 bases in between. Looked up from germline, CDR1 is MNHNS and CDR2 is SASEGT. The CDR3 totals 11 residues. In nucleotides, the CDR3 is TGTGCCAGCAGAGGAGGGCACGAGCAGTACTTC. It codes for CASRGGHEQYF.

This clonotype occurred a few times. This chain uses TRBV19 with TRBJ2-3, with D maybe TRBD2 (6 bases). Germline-derived CDR1 and CDR2 are LNHDA and SQIVND (reference sequence). The CDR3 spans 15 residues. V was cut by 9 bases and J by 2 bases, with 18 bases left in between. The CDR3 protein is CASRAWDSNTDTQYF. CDR3 sequence (DNA): TGTGCCAGCAGAGCCTGGGACTCCAACACAGATACGCAGTATTTT.

The chain carries TRBV24-1 and TRBJ2-1; 10 nucleotides align to TRBD1. The CDR3 totals 15 residues. The trim removed 4 bases at V and 4 bases at J, leaving 3 bases unmatched. Per the germline V gene, CDR1 is KGHDR and CDR2 is SFDVKD. CDR3 DNA: TGTGCCACCAGTGAGGACAGGGGGGTATACAATGAGCAGTTCTTC. Translated: CATSEDRGVYNEQFF.

In its sample, this clonotype was seen many times. V and J are TRBV11-2 and TRBJ2-7, with TRBD1 matching 7 bases. The V gene end was trimmed by 4 bases and the J gene end by 4 bases; junction bases not matched to a gene: 7. CDR3 length: 14 amino acids. The germline V gene encodes CDR1 SGHAT and CDR2 FQNNGV. The CDR3 sequence is CASSSYRGPYEQYF. In nucleotides, the CDR3 is TGTGCCAGCAGCTCGTACAGGGGCCCTTACGAGCAGTACTTC.

The chain links TRBV24-1 to TRBJ1-1; no clear D gene. The CDR3 extends over 16 amino acids. The germline gives CDR1 KGHDR, CDR2 SFDVKD. Trimming took 0 bases from V and 0 from J, leaving 10 bases between them. CDR3 residues: CATSDLQCSMNTEAFF. In nucleotides, the CDR3 is TGTGCCACCAGTGATTTGCAGTGTAGCATGAACACTGAAGCTTTCTTT.

The rearrangement uses TRBV19 and TRBJ1-5, with D unclear. The germline V gene encodes CDR1 LNHDA and CDR2 SQIVND (reference sequence). The CDR3 has 13 residues. Trimming took off 3 bases at V and 3 bases at J, with 6 bases between the two ends. The CDR3 DNA reads as TGTGCCAGTAGTATCGTATTCAATCAGCCCCAGCATTTT. Translated, it gives CASSIVFNQPQHF.

This clonotype was seen a handful of times. The chain joins TRBV20-1 to TRBJ1-5, with D unresolved. The CDR3 is made up of 12 amino acids. V was cut by 6 bases and J by 7 bases, with 13 bases left in between. CDR1 and CDR2 from the germline V gene are DFQATT and SNEGSKA (reference sequence). The CDR3, as DNA: TGCAGTGCAGGGAGGAAGACCCAGCCCCAGCATTTT. Its protein is CSAGRKTQPQHF.

The chain is built from TRBV7-6 and TRBJ1-2, with a possible D match to TRBD1 (5 bases). This CDR3 is built from 13 residues. Trimming left V 2 bases short and J 8 bases short, with 12 bases between. Germline V gives CDR1 SGHVS, CDR2 FNYEAQ. CDR3 in amino acids: CASSLRGPVGYTF. The CDR3 DNA is TGTGCCAGCAGCTTACGGGGACCCGTGGGCTACACCTTC.

The chain couples TRBV11-1 to TRBJ2-5; 11 nucleotides align to TRBD2. V was pared by 5 bases and J by 0 bases, with 17 bases of the junction left unmatched. Per the germline V gene, CDR1 is SGHAT and CDR2 is FQDESV (reference sequence). This CDR3 is 20 amino acids long. The CDR3 sequence is CASSLQGGTGLAEYQETQYF. The CDR3 coding sequence is TGTGCCAGCAGCCTTCAGGGAGGCACGGGACTAGCGGAGTACCAAGAGACCCAGTACTTC.

The table lists this clonotype with a few counts. This chain uses TRBV10-3 with TRBJ2-7, with D tentatively TRBD1 or TRBD2 (5 bases each). Germline assignment: CDR1 ENHRY and CDR2 SYGVKD. The CDR3 has 13 residues. V was pared by 6 bases and J by 0 bases, with 9 bases between. This CDR3 is CAIRGTDSYEQYF. The CDR3 DNA sequence: TGTGCCATCAGGGGGACGGACTCCTACGAGCAGTACTTC.

This clonotype occurred many times. The chain employs TRBV28 and TRBJ2-5, with D perhaps matching TRBD2 (5 bases). CDR1 MDHEN and CDR2 SYDVKM come from the germline V gene. Deletions cut 7 bases from V and 9 bases from J, with 12 bases between. This CDR3 has 11 residues. The CDR3 loop is CASTEPGAQYF. In DNA, the CDR3 is TGTGCCAGCACCGAGCCCGGGGCCCAGTACTTC.

This clonotype was counted ten times or more. The chain couples TRBV7-2 to TRBJ2-7; unclear D gene. The CDR3 spans 14 residues. V lost 1 base and J lost 0, with 7 bases in between. Germline CDR1 and CDR2: SGHTA and FQGNSA. The CDR3 nucleotides read TGTGCCAGCAGCTTAGTCCTGAGCTCCTACGAGCAGTACTTC. It is translated as CASSLVLSSYEQYF.

The sample holds many counts of this clonotype. The V gene is TRBV11-2, the J gene TRBJ2-7, with D unclear. Trimming removed 5 bases at V and 7 bases at J, with 15 bases between. Looked up from germline, CDR1 is SGHAT and CDR2 is FQNNGV. There are 13 residues in the CDR3. CDR3 sequence (DNA): TGTGCCAGCAGCCCCCGAGCCTCTGCAGAGCAGTACTTC. Amino acid sequence: CASSPRASAEQYF.